This paragraph reports one T cell receptor beta chain. The same CDR3 also results from other DNA sequences found in this sample. Measured with immunoSEQ multiplex PCR; TCRdb has only the in-frame clones, and not every one. Among about 350,000 clones listed, 88% were seen once. Germline values: CDR1 SQVTM, CDR2 ANQGSEA. The CDR3 runs to 12 residues. The ends were cut back, 5 bases at V and 2 bases at J, with 9 bases in the middle. In terms of age and location, participants ranged from roughly 18 to 95 years and lived in about 25 US areas. Participant reports of clinical history set cohort assignment. This record belongs to a study of blood T cell repertoires in COVID-19.

This TCR was sampled from a woman aged 25 to 45 who had been exposed to COVID-19. The chain uses TRBV29-1 and TRBJ1-2; possible D gene TRBD1, 6 bases. Material: PBMCs or T cells enriched from blood (not recorded which). CDR3 residues: CSVPQGNYGYTF. The DNA of the CDR3 is TGCAGCGTTCCACAGGGAAACTATGGCTACACCTTC.